This T cell receptor (beta chain) comes out of a study of blood T cell repertoires in COVID-19. Germline V CDR1 and CDR2: SGHRS, YFSETQ. Losses at the gene ends were 2 bases for V and 7 bases for J; bases not matched to a gene: 4. CDR3 length equals 16 residues. Measured with immunoSEQ multiplex PCR; TCRdb has only the in-frame clones, and not every one. The sample shows roughly 100,000 clones, 84% of them seen only once. The sequenced sample was peripheral blood. The chain employs TRBV5-1 and TRBJ2-1; TRBD2 aligns across 15 bases. The sequence was collected from a human donor in a cohort sampled during active COVID-19. In DNA form, the CDR3 reads TGCGCCAGCAGCTTTGGGACTAGCGGGGGGTATAATGAGCAGTTCTTC. Translating it yields CASSFGTSGGYNEQFF.